These T cell receptor beta chains were read from a single sample in a study of cytomegalovirus exposure and HLA in healthy donors. Measured with immunoSEQ multiplex PCR; TCRdb has only the in-frame clones, and not every one. The sample includes tens of thousands of clones, about two thirds of them seen just once. Material for sequencing was PBMCs. The source of these receptors is a man aged 50 or older in good health and CMV-seronegative. The CDR3 runs from the conserved cysteine through the conserved F or W. D genes are given only for firm matches. Rows may omit the clone size; those that give it use once, few, many or a size class.

abundance	d_gene	v_gene	j_gene	CDR3nt	CDR3aa
-	-	TRBV21-1	TRBJ2-1	TGTGCCAGCAGCATGCTAGCGGGGGACCCCCTGTTAGCTAATGAGCAGTTCTTC	CASSMLAGDPLLANEQFF
-	TRBD2	TRBV6-1	TRBJ2-3	TGTGCCAGCAGTGAAAATCCGGGACTAGCGGCGACAGATACGCAGTATTTT	CASSENPGLAATDTQYF
-	TRBD1	TRBV13	TRBJ1-6	TGTGCCAGCAGCTTGGACAGGGGAGATTCACCCCTCCACTTT	CASSLDRGDSPLHF
-	TRBD1	TRBV4-3	TRBJ1-2	TGCGCCAGCAGCCAAGAATGGCCAGGGGGTGGCTACACCTTC	CASSQEWPGGGYTF
-	TRBD2	TRBV5-4	TRBJ2-3	TGTGCCAGCAGCCCAGCGGGAGGAAGCACAGATACGCAGTATTTT	CASSPAGGSTDTQYF
-	-	TRBV5-1	TRBJ1-4	TGCGCCAGCAGCTTGGTAGAGACTAATGAAAAACTGTTTTTT	CASSLVETNEKLFF
-	-	TRBV7-7	TRBJ2-1	TGTGCTAGCAGCTTAGTGGTCCAGGGGGAGCAGTTCTTC	CASSLVVQGEQFF
-	TRBD2	TRBV7-2	TRBJ2-7	TGTGCCAGCAGCTTGGGTCTAGCGGGGGTCCACGAGCAGTACTTC	CASSLGLAGVHEQYF
few	TRBD1	TRBV2	TRBJ2-7	TGTGCCAGCAGTGAAGGCGGACAGGGCTACGAGCAGTACTTC	CASSEGGQGYEQYF
-	-	TRBV4-2	TRBJ2-4	TGTGCCAGCAGCCAAGAGAGGGTAGCCGGGGAAAACATTCAGTACTTC	CASSQERVAGENIQYF
-	-	TRBV4-2	TRBJ2-3	TGTGCCAGCAGCCAAGTCGGCGGGGGCCCAGATACGCAGTATTTT	CASSQVGGGPDTQYF
-	-	TRBV7-2	TRBJ2-2	TGTGCCAGCAGCTTAAGTACAGGCCAAAACACCGGGGAGCTGTTTTTT	CASSLSTGQNTGELFF
-	-	TRBV29-1	TRBJ2-5	TGCAGCGTTGATAGGGGGAGTCTGGAGACCCAGTACTTC	CSVDRGSLETQYF
-	-	TRBV25-1	TRBJ2-1	TGTGCCAGCAGTGCATCCGGGACACCCAATGAGCAGTTCTTC	CASSASGTPNEQFF
-	-	TRBV5-4	TRBJ2-7	TGTGCCAGCAGCTTGCCTGACAGGCCCTACGAGCAGTACTTC	CASSLPDRPYEQYF
once	TRBD1	TRBV6-5	TRBJ1-2	TGTGCCAGCAGTTACACGCAGACAGGGGTATATGAGGGCTACACCTTC	CASSYTQTGVYEGYTF
-	-	TRBV5-1	TRBJ2-1	TGCGCCAGCAGCCCCTTCGGCGGGCTCAATGAGCAGTTCTTC	CASSPFGGLNEQFF
-	-	TRBV2	TRBJ1-2	TGTGCCAGCAGTGTAGGGGCGGACTATGGCTACACCTTC	CASSVGADYGYTF
-	TRBD2	TRBV7-2	TRBJ2-2	TGTGCCAGCAGCTTAATTCGGTGGAGTAGCGGGGATACCGGGGAGCTGTTTTTT	CASSLIRWSSGDTGELFF
few	-	TRBV4-2	TRBJ1-5	TGTGCCAGCAGCCAAAGCAGGGGCGATCATCAGCCCCAGCATTTT	CASSQSRGDHQPQHF
-	-	TRBV29-1	TRBJ2-5	TGCAGTTCCGGAGGGTCCCAAGAGACCCAGTACTTC	CSSGGSQETQYF
-	-	TRBV10-3	TRBJ1-1	TGTGCCAGTGGTCCGGGGGGCACTGAAGCTTTCTTT	CASGPGGTEAFF
-	TRBD1	TRBV6-6	TRBJ1-2	TGTGCCACAAGACAGGGTCGCGGTTGCACCTTC	CATRQGRGCTF
-	TRBD1	TRBV7-9	TRBJ1-4	TGTGCCAGCAGCCATCGACAGGGCCCAACTAATGAAAAACTGTTTTTT	CASSHRQGPTNEKLFF
-	-	TRBV4-2	TRBJ2-5	TGTGCCAGCAGCCAAACCCTGACTGTGTACCAAGAGACCCAGTACTTC	CASSQTLTVYQETQYF
-	-	TRBV5-6	TRBJ2-3	TGTGCCAGCAGCTTGGTTTCGGGGGTTCAAGATACGCAGTATTTT	CASSLVSGVQDTQYF
-	TRBD1	TRBV4-3	TRBJ1-2	TGCGCCAGCAGCCAAGATACAGGGGAGACTGGCTACACCTTC	CASSQDTGETGYTF
-	-	TRBV11-3	TRBJ2-5	TGTGCCAGCAGCCTACTCCAAGAGACCCAGTACTTC	CASSLLQETQYF
-	-	TRBV28	TRBJ1-1	TGTGCCAGCAGACTACCGACTGAAGCTTTCTTT	CASRLPTEAFF
-	TRBD2	TRBV4-1	TRBJ2-3	TGCGCCAGCAGCCAACTGGCTAGCGGTAGCACAGATACGCAGTATTTT	CASSQLASGSTDTQYF
-	TRBD1	TRBV7-9	TRBJ2-7	TGTGCCAGCAGCTCGGTGGTAACCGGGACAGGGGCCTACGAGCAGTACTTC	CASSSVVTGTGAYEQYF
-	TRBD2	TRBV6-1	TRBJ2-2	TGTGCCAGCAGTCTGACTAGCGGGAGCACCGGGGAGCTGTTTTTT	CASSLTSGSTGELFF
-	-	TRBV28	TRBJ1-2	TGTGCCAGCAGTTTAGGCGGCAGGGCTAACTATGGCTACACCTTC	CASSLGGRANYGYTF
once	-	TRBV4-2	TRBJ1-1	TGTGCCAGCAGCCAGGGGTTCGAGGGTACTGAAGCTTTCTTT	CASSQGFEGTEAFF
few	-	TRBV6-5	TRBJ1-5	TGTGCCAGCACCTGGGCCGAGGGACAGCCCCAGCATTTT	CASTWAEGQPQHF
once	TRBD1	TRBV4-1	TRBJ1-2	TGCGCCAGCAGCCAAGGCGTACAGGGGCTCTATGGCTACACCTTC	CASSQGVQGLYGYTF
few	TRBD1	TRBV5-1	TRBJ1-2	TGCGCCAGCAGCTTGGAACGACAGGGCTATGGCTACACCTTC	CASSLERQGYGYTF
-	-	TRBV7-7	TRBJ1-1	TGTGCTAGCAGCTTGAATCCGGACACTGAAGCTTTCTTT	CASSLNPDTEAFF
few	TRBD1	TRBV7-2	TRBJ2-1	TGTGCCAGCAGCCCGGACAGGCTAGATGAGCAGTTCTTC	CASSPDRLDEQFF
-	TRBD2	TRBV5-1	TRBJ2-7	TGCGCCAGCCAGGCCTCTAGCGGGGGGGCGAGCGAGCAGTACTTC	CASQASSGGASEQYF
-	TRBD1	TRBV4-3	TRBJ2-1	TGCGCCAGCAGCCGACTCGGGACAGACAATGAGCAGTTCTTC	CASSRLGTDNEQFF
-	-	TRBV7-8	TRBJ1-3	TGTGCCAGCAGCTCGGGGGCTGGAAACACCATATATTTT	CASSSGAGNTIYF
-	-	TRBV4-3	TRBJ2-3	TGCGCCAGCAGCCAAGATCTAGAGGTGCGCACAGATACGCAGTATTTT	CASSQDLEVRTDTQYF
few	TRBD1	TRBV4-1	TRBJ1-6	TGCGCCAGCAGCCCCAGGTCAGGGACAGACTATAATTCACCCCTCCACTTT	CASSPRSGTDYNSPLHF
few	TRBD1	TRBV10-3	TRBJ1-4	TGTGCCACGCGGTTGACAGGGGCGAATGAAAAACTGTTTTTT	CATRLTGANEKLFF
once	-	TRBV28	TRBJ1-2	TGTGCCGGGGCAGGGGCAGATGGCTACACCTTC	CAGAGADGYTF
-	-	TRBV30	TRBJ2-2	TGTGCCTGGAGTAAACAGACAAACACCGGGGAGCTGTTTTTT	CAWSKQTNTGELFF
-	TRBD1	TRBV10-3	TRBJ2-3	TGTGCCATCAGTGACATTGGGACAGGGGCATTCGCAGATACGCAGTATTTT	CAISDIGTGAFADTQYF
few	TRBD1	TRBV7-2	TRBJ2-1	TGTGCCAGCAGCCGGAGGCCGGGACAGGGGTCCAATGAGCAGTTCTTC	CASSRRPGQGSNEQFF
few	TRBD2	TRBV5-1	TRBJ2-7	TGCGCCAGCGCACCTTGGACTAGCGGGGGAGAGCAGTACTTC	CASAPWTSGGEQYF
-	TRBD1	TRBV27	TRBJ1-4	TGTGCCAACAGTCCTCAAGGAAGGGCCTCAGGGGGAAAACTGTTTTTT	CANSPQGRASGGKLFF
-	TRBD1	TRBV4-2	TRBJ1-2	TGTGCCAGCAGCCTTCTGGGGACAGGGGTAGTTGGCTACACCTTC	CASSLLGTGVVGYTF
-	-	TRBV5-1	TRBJ2-3	TGCGCCAGCAGCTTGCTCGTGGCGGGGAGAAGCACAGATACGCAGTATTTT	CASSLLVAGRSTDTQYF
-	-	TRBV4-3	TRBJ2-7	TGCGCCAGCAGCCAAGAAGGACAGGCGGGATACGAGCAGTACTTC	CASSQEGQAGYEQYF
few	TRBD1	TRBV7-3	TRBJ2-2	TGTGCCAGCAGCTTGACAGGGGGCACCGGGGAGCTGTTTTTT	CASSLTGGTGELFF
-	TRBD1	TRBV9	TRBJ1-2	TGTGCCAGCAGCGTAGGGACAGGGGGAAATGGCTACACCTTC	CASSVGTGGNGYTF
-	-	TRBV11-2	TRBJ1-4	TGTGCCAGCGGAGCGGGACTGAGTTCTGAAAAACTGTTTTTT	CASGAGLSSEKLFF
-	TRBD2	TRBV9	TRBJ2-3	TGTGCCAGCAGCGTAGGAGGCGCGGGAGCGGGTGATACGCAGTATTTT	CASSVGGAGAGDTQYF